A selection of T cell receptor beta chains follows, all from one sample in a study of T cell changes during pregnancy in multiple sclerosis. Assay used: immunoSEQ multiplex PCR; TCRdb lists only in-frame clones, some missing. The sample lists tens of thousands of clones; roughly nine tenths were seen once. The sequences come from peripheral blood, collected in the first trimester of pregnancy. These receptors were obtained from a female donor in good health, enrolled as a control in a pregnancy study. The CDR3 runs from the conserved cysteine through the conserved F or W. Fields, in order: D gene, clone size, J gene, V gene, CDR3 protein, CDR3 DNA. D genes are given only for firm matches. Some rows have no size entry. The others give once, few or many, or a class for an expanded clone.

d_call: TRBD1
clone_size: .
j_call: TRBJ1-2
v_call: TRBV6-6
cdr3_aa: CASSYPDRGSYGYTF
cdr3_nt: TGTGCCAGCAGTTATCCGGACAGGGGGTCCTATGGCTACACCTTC

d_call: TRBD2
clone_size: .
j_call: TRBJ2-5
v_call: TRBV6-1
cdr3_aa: CASSELAGGQETQYF
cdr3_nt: TGTGCCAGCAGTGAACTAGCGGGAGGGCAAGAGACCCAGTACTTC

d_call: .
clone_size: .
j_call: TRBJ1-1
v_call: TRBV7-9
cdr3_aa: CASSLEGGERAFF
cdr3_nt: TGTGCCAGCAGCCTAGAGGGGGGGGAACGAGCTTTCTTT

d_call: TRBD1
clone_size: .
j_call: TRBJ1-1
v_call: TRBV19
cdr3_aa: CASSIQGVSNTEAFF
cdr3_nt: TGTGCCAGTAGTATCCAGGGGGTGTCGAACACTGAAGCTTTCTTT

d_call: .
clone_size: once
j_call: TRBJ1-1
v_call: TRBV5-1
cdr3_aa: CASTMNSGLTEAFF
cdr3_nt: TGCGCCAGCACGATGAATTCAGGGCTCACTGAAGCTTTCTTT

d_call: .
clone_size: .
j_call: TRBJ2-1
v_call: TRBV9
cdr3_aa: CASSMALVGAGEQFF
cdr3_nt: TGTGCCAGCAGCATGGCCTTAGTGGGGGCAGGTGAGCAGTTCTTC

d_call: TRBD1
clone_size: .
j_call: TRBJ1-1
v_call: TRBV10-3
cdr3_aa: CAISEEQGNPEAFF
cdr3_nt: TGTGCCATCAGTGAAGAACAGGGGAACCCTGAAGCTTTCTTT

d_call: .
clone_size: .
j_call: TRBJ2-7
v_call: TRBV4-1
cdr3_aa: CASSQEGYFSTGWGEQYF
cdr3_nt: TGCGCCAGCAGCCAAGAAGGATATTTTAGTACAGGGTGGGGCGAGCAGTACTTC

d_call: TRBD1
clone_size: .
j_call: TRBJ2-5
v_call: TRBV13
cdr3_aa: CASSPRQGQTQYF
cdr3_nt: TGTGCCAGCAGCCCCCGACAGGGACAGACCCAGTACTTC

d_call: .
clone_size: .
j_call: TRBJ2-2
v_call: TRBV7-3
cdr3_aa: CASSFWGPGELFF
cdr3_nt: TGTGCCAGCAGCTTCTGGGGGCCCGGGGAGCTGTTTTTT

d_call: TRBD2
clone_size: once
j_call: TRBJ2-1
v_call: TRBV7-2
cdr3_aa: CASSLSGTIYNEQFF
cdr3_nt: TGTGCCAGCAGCTTAAGCGGGACCATCTACAATGAGCAGTTCTTC

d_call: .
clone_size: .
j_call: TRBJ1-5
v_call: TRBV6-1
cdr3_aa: CASREQVTSEPQHF
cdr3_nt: TGTGCCAGCAGGGAACAGGTGACATCTGAGCCCCAGCATTTT

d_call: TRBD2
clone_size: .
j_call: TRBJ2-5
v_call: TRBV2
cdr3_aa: CASTLGSGEGETQYF
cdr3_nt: TGTGCCAGCACCCTGGGGAGCGGGGAGGGAGAGACCCAGTACTTC

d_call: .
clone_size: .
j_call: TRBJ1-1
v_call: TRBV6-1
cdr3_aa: CASSPLGGDAEAFF
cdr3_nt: TGTGCCAGCAGCCCTTTGGGGGGAGACGCTGAAGCTTTCTTT

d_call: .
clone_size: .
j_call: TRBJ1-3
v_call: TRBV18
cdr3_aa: CASSPRQASGNTIYF
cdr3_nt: TGTGCCAGCTCACCTAGACAGGCCTCTGGAAACACCATATATTTT

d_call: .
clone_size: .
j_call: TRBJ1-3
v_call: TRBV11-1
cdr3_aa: CASSLQGTTANTIYF
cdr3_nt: TGTGCCAGCAGCTTACAGGGAACCACCGCGAACACCATATATTTT

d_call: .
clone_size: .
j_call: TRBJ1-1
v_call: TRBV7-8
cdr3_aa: CASSTMNTEAFF
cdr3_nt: TGTGCCAGCAGTACTATGAACACTGAAGCTTTCTTT

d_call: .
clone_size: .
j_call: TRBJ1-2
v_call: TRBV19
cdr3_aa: CASSIGGGAEGYTF
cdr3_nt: TGTGCCAGTAGTATCGGGGGGGGCGCGGAGGGCTACACCTTC

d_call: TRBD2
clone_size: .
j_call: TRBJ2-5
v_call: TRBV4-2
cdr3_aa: CASSQDLRGGGKQETQYF
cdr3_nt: TGTGCCAGCAGCCAAGATCTAAGGGGCGGGGGGAAGCAGGAGACCCAGTACTTC

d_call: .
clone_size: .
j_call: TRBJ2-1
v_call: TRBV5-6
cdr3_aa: CASSLGPGDEQFF
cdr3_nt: TGTGCCAGCAGCTTGGGCCCGGGAGATGAGCAGTTCTTC

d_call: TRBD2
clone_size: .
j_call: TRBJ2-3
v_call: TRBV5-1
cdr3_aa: CASSAEPGTSGDTQYF
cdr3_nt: TGCGCCAGCAGCGCGGAACCCGGGACTAGCGGAGATACGCAGTATTTT

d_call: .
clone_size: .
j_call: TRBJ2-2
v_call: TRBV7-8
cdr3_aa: CASSLMSGKDTGELFF
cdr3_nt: TGTGCCAGCAGCTTAATGTCGGGAAAGGACACCGGGGAGCTGTTTTTT

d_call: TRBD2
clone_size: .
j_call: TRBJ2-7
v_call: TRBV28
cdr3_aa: CASSVGAGGPSGEQYF
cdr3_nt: TGTGCCAGCAGCGTAGGGGCGGGAGGGCCCTCGGGAGAGCAGTACTTC

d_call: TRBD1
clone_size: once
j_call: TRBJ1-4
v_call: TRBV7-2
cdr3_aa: CASSFTLKVTGTEKLFF
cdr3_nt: TGTGCCAGCAGCTTCACCCTAAAAGTGACAGGGACGGAAAAACTGTTTTTT

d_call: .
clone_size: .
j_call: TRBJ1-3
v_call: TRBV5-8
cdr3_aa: CASTFSGNTIYF
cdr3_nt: TGTGCCAGCACATTCTCTGGAAACACCATATATTTT

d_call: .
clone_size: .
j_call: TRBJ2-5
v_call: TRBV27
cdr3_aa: CASKTAKRAGSETQYF
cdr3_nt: TGTGCCAGCAAAACTGCGAAGAGGGCGGGCTCAGAGACCCAGTACTTC

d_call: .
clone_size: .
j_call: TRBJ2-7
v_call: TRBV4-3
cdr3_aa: CASSQGGSSYEQYF
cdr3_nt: TGCGCCAGCAGCCAAGGAGGGAGCTCCTACGAGCAGTACTTC

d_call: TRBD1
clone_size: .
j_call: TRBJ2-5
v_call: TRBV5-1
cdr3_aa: CASSLKTGIGETQYF
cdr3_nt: TGCGCCAGCAGCTTAAAGACAGGGATAGGAGAGACCCAGTACTTC

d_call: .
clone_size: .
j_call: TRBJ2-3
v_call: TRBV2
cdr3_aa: CASEQGFSTDTQYF
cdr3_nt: TGTGCCAGCGAGCAGGGGTTTTCAACAGATACGCAGTATTTT

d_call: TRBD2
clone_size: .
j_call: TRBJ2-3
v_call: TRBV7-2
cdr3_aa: CASSLSFGGALPAQYF
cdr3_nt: TGTGCCAGCAGCTTATCTTTCGGGGGGGCCTTACCTGCGCAGTATTTT

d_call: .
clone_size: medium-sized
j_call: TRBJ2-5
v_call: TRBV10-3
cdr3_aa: CAISEGEHETQYF
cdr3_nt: TGTGCCATCAGTGAAGGGGAACACGAGACCCAGTACTTC

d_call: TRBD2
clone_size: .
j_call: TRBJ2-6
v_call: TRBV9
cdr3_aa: CASSVAGTTSGRGGANVLTF
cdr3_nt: TGTGCCAGCAGCGTAGCAGGTACCACTAGCGGGAGAGGTGGGGCCAACGTCCTGACTTTC

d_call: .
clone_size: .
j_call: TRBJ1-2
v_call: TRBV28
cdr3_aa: CASSLARGLGYTF
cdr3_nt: TGTGCCAGCAGTTTGGCAAGAGGCCTTGGCTACACCTTC

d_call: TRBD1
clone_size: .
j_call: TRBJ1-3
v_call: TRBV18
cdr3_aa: CASSPPGTGGNTIYF
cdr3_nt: TGTGCCAGCTCACCACCGGGGACAGGGGGAAACACCATATATTTT

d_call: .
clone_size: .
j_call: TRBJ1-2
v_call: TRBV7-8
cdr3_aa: CASSLGGANYGYTF
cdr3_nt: TGTGCCAGCAGCTTAGGGGGAGCTAACTATGGCTACACCTTC

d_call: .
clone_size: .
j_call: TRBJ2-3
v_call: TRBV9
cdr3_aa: CASSVRGETDTQYF
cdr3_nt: TGTGCCAGCAGCGTCAGGGGAGAAACAGATACGCAGTATTTT

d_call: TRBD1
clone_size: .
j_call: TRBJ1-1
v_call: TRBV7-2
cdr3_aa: CASSEGGVNTEAFF
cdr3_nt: TGTGCCAGCAGCGAAGGGGGCGTAAACACTGAAGCTTTCTTT

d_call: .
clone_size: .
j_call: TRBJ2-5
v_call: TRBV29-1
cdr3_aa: CTVVPGQETQYF
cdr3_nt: TGCACGGTCGTCCCGGGCCAAGAGACCCAGTACTTC

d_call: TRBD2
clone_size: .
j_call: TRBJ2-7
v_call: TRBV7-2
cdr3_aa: CASSLAGLAYEQYF
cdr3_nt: TGTGCCAGCAGCTTAGCGGGACTAGCCTACGAGCAGTACTTC

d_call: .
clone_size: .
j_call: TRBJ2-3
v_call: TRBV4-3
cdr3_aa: CASSLYGKRTDTQYF
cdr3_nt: TGCGCCAGCAGCCTATACGGGAAACGCACAGATACGCAGTATTTT

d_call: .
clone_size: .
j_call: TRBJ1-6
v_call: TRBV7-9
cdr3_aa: CASSHVGRNSPLHF
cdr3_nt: TGTGCCAGCAGCCACGTGGGGAGGAATTCACCCCTCCACTTT

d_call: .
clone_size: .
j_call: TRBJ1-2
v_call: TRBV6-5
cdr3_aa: CASSYQQGNYGYTF
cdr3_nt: TGTGCCAGCAGTTACCAACAGGGAAACTATGGCTACACCTTC

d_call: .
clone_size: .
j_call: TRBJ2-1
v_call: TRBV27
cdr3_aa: CASSLTGRGSYNEQFF
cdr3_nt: TGTGCCAGCAGTTTAACAGGGCGAGGGTCCTACAATGAGCAGTTCTTC

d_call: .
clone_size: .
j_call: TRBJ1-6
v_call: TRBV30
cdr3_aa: CAWKGASNSPLHF
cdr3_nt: TGTGCCTGGAAAGGGGCCTCTAATTCACCCCTCCACTTT

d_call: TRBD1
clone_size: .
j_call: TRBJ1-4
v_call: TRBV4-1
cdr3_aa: CASSHRTGAREKLFF
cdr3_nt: TGCGCCAGCAGCCACAGGACAGGGGCTCGCGAAAAACTGTTTTTT

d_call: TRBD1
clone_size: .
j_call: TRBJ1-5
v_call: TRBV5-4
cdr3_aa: CASSKRQGRGSSNQPQHF
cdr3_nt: TGTGCCAGCAGCAAGCGACAGGGGCGGGGGAGCAGCAATCAGCCCCAGCATTTT

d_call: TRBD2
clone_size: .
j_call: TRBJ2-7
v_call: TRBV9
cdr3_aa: CASSLSGGPHEQYF
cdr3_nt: TGTGCCAGCAGCTTGTCGGGAGGGCCTCACGAGCAGTACTTC

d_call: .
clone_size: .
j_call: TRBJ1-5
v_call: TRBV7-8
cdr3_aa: CASSSTLDGYQPQHF
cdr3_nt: TGTGCCAGCAGCTCTACACTAGATGGGTATCAGCCCCAGCATTTT

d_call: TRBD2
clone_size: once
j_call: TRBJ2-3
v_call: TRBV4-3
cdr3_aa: CASSRGLDFTDTQYF
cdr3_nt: TGCGCCAGCAGCCGGGGACTAGATTTCACAGATACGCAGTATTTT

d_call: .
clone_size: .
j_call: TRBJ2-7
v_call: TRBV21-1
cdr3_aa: CASSNGARGQKYSYEQYF
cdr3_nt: TGTGCCAGCAGCAACGGGGCGCGGGGACAGAAATACTCCTACGAGCAGTACTTC

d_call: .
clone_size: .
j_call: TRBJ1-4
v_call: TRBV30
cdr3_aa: CAWDPGTRGEKLFF
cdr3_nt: TGTGCCTGGGATCCGGGCACTAGAGGTGAAAAACTGTTTTTT

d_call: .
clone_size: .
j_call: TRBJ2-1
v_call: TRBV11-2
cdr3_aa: CASSLLLEQFF
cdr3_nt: TGTGCCAGCAGCTTACTTCTTGAGCAGTTCTTC

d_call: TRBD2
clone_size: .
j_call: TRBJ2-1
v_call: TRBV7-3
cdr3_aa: CASSLGGGINEQFF
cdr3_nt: TGTGCCAGCAGCTTAGGGGGGGGAATCAATGAGCAGTTCTTC

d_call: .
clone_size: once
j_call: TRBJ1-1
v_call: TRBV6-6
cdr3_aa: CASSPRFGRSEAFF
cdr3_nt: TGTGCCAGCAGTCCGCGATTCGGGAGATCTGAAGCTTTCTTT

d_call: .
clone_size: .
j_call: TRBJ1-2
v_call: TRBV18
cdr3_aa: CASSVGSGANYGYTF
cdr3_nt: TGTGCCAGCTCGGTAGGCTCAGGGGCCAACTATGGCTACACCTTC

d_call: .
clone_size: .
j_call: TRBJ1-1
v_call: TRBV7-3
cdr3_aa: CASSFDRWTEAFF
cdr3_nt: TGTGCCAGCAGCTTCGACAGATGGACTGAAGCTTTCTTT

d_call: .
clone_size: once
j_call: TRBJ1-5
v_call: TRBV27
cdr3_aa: CASGSITGAQHF
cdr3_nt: TGTGCCAGCGGCTCAATAACCGGGGCCCAGCATTTT

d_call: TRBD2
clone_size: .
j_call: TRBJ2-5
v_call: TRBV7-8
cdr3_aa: CASSTTLADQETQYF
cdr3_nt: TGTGCCAGCAGCACAACGCTAGCGGACCAAGAGACCCAGTACTTC

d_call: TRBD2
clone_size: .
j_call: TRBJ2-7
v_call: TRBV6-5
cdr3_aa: CASSYGLAGYEQYF
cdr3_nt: TGTGCCAGCAGTTACGGGCTAGCGGGCTACGAGCAGTACTTC